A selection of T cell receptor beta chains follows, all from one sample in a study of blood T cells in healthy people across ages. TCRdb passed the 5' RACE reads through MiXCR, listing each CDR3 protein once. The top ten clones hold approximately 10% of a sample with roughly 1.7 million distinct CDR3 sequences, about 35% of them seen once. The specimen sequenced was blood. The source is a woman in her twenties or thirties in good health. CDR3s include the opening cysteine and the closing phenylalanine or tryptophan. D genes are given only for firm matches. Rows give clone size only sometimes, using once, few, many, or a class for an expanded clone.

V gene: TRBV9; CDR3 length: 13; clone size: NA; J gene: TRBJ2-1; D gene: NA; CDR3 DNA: TGTGCCAGCAGCGTAGGGAGGGGGGATGAGCAGTTCTTC; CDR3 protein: CASSVGRGDEQFF
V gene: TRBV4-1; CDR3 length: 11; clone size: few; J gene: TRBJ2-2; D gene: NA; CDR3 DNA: TGCGCCAGCAGCTGGGCCGGGGAGCTGTTTTTT; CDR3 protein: CASSWAGELFF
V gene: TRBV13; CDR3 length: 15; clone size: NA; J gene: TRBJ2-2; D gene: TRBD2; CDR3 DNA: TGTGCCAGCAGCCAACTAGCGGGAGTAAACGGGGAGCTGTTTTTT; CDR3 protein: CASSQLAGVNGELFF
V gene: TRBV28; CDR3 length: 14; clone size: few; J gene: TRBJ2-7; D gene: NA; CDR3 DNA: TGTGCATCCTCCCGGTCGGACCACTCCTACGAGCAGTACTTC; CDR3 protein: CASSRSDHSYEQYF
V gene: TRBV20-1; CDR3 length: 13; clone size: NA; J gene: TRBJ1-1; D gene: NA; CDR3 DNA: TGCAGTGCTAGAAATACAGGGAACACTGAAGCTTTCTTT; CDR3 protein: CSARNTGNTEAFF
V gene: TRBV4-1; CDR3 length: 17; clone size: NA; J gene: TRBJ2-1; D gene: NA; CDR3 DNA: TGCGCCAGCAGCTTGGGACGTAGCGGTAAAGAACCCGATGAGCAGTTCTTC; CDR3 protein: CASSLGRSGKEPDEQFF
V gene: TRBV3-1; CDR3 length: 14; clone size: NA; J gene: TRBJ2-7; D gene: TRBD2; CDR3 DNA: TGTGCCAGCAGCCAAAACGGGAGGCCTACGAAGCAGTACTTC; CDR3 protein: CASSQNGRPTKQYF
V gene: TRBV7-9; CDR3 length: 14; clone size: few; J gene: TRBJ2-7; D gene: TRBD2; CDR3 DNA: TGTGCCAGCAGCTTGGGAGGGATTTTCCACGAGCAGTACTTC; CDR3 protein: CASSLGGIFHEQYF
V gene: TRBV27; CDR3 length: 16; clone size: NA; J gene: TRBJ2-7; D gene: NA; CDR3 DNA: TGTGCCAGCAGTGCCTCCGCCGGGTCGCTTAACTACGAGCAGTACTTC; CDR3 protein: CASSASAGSLNYEQYF
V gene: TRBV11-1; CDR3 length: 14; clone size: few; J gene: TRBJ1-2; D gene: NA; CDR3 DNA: TGTGCCAGCAGCTTTCCGGGGCCGCGGGGCGGCTACACCTTC; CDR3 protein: CASSFPGPRGGYTF
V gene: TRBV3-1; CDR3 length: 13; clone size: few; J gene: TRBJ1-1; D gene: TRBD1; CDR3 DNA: TGTGCCAGCACCGGACAGGTGAACACTGAAGCTTTCTTT; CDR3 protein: CASTGQVNTEAFF
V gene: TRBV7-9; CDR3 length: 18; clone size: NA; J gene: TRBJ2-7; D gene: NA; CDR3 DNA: TGTGCCAGCAGCTTAGCCTCCCTCGACAAGGCCCCTGCCGACGAGCAGTACTTC; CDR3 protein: CASSLASLDKAPADEQYF
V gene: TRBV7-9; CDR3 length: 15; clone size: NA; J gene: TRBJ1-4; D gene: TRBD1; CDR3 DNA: TGTGCCAGCAGCCAACGGACAGGGAGAGTTGAAAAACTGTTTTTT; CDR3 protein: CASSQRTGRVEKLFF
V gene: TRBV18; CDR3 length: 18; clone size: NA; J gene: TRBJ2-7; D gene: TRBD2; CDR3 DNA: TGTGCCAGCTCACCCCCTTCTTTAGCCAGCGGGAGCCCCTACGAGCAGTACTTC; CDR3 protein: CASSPPSLASGSPYEQYF
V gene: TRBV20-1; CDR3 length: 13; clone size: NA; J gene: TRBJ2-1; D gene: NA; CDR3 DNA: TGCAGTGCTATAGGGGTGGGGTACAATGAGCAGTTCTTC; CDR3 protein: CSAIGVGYNEQFF
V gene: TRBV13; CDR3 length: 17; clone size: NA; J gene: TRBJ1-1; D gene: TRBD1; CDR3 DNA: TGTGCCAGCAGCCCGATCCGGGACAGGGGGAGGGTCACTGAAGCTTTCTTT; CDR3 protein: CASSPIRDRGRVTEAFF
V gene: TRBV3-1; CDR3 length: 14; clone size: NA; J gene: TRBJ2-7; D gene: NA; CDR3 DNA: TGTGCCAGCAGCCTGATGGGGGGCTCCTACGAGCAGTACTTC; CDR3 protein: CASSLMGGSYEQYF
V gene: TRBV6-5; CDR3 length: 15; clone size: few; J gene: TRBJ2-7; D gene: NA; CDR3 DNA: TGTGCCAACAGTGGGTCCCGGGACGGCTCCTACGAGCAGTACTTC; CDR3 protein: CANSGSRDGSYEQYF
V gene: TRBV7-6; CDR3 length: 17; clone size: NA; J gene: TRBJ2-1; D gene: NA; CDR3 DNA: TGTGCCAGCAGCTTAAGGTCGGCACTGAGCTCCTACAATGAGCAGTTCTTC; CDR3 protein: CASSLRSALSSYNEQFF
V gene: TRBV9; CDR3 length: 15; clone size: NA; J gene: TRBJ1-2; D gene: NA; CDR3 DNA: TGTGCCAGCAGCGCCGGCGGGAGAGGGTCTTATGGCTACACCTTC; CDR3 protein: CASSAGGRGSYGYTF
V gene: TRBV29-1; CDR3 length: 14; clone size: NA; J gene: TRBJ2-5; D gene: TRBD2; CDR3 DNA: TGCAGCGTTACCAGCGGGAGTAAGCAAGAGACCCAGTACTTC; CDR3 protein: CSVTSGSKQETQYF
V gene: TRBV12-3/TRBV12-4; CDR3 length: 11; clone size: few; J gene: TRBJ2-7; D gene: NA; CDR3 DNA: TGTGCCTGTCGAGAGGGGAGAGAGCAGTACTTC; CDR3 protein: CACREGREQYF
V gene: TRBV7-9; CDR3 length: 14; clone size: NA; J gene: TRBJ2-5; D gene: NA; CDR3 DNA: TGTGCCAGCAGCCCGGGGCGTCGGGGAGAGACCCAGTACTTC; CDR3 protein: CASSPGRRGETQYF
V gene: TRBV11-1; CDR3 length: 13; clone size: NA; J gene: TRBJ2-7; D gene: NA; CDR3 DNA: TGTGCCAGCAGCTTGGCCGAGAGGGACGAGCAGTACTTC; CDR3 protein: CASSLAERDEQYF
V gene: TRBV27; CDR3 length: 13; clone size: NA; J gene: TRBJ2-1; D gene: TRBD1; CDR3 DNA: TGTGCCAGCCGGACAGGGGTCCACAATGGGCAGTTCTTC; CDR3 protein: CASRTGVHNGQFF
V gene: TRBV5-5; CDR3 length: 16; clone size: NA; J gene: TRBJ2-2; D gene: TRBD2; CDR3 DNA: TGTGCCAGCAGCTTGTTGACTAGCGTATTTACCGGGGAGCTGTTTTTT; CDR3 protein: CASSLLTSVFTGELFF
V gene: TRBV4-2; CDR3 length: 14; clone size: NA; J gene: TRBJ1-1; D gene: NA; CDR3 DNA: TGTGCCGGAAATGGGCCCCCGATATTTTTTGAAGCTTTCTTT; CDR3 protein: CAGNGPPIFFEAFF
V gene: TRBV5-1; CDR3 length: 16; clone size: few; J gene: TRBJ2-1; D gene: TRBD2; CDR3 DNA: TGCGCCAGCAGCCCGACCAGCGGGAGTTATTCCGGTGAGCAGTTCTTC; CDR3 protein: CASSPTSGSYSGEQFF
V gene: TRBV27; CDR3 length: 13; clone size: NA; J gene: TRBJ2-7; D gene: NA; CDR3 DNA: TGTGCCAGCAAGGGTACAGGGCGGTACGAGCAGTACTTC; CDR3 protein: CASKGTGRYEQYF
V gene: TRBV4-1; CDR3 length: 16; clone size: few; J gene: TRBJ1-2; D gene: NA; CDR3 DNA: TGCGCCAGCAGCCAAAAGTCGACAGGACCTAACTATGGCTACACCTTC; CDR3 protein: CASSQKSTGPNYGYTF
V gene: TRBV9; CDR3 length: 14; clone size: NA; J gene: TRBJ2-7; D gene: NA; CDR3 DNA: TGTGCCCGCAGCGTTCGACAGAGCTCCTACGAGCAGTACTTC; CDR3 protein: CARSVRQSSYEQYF
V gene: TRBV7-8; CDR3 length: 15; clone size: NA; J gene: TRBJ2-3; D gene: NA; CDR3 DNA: TGTGCCAGCACCAAGGAGGGGGGAATAGCAGATACGCAGTATTTT; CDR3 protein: CASTKEGGIADTQYF
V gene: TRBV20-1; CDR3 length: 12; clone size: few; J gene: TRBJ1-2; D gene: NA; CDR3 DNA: TGCAGTGCTAGCCAAACCTCATTCGGCTACACCTTC; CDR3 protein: CSASQTSFGYTF
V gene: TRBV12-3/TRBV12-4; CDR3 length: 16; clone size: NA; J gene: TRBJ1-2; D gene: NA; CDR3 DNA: TGTGCCAGCAGTTTATTCAACCCTAGAGGGTTCGATGGCTACACCTTC; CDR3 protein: CASSLFNPRGFDGYTF
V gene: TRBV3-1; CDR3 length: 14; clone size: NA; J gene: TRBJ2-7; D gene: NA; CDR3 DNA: TGTGCCAGCAGCCAAGAGCCCAGGTCCTACGAGCAGTACTTC; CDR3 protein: CASSQEPRSYEQYF
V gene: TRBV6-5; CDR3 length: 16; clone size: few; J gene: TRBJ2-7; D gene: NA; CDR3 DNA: TGTGCCAGCAGCCCATCCGTGGGGGCAGCCTCCTACGAGCAGTACTTC; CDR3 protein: CASSPSVGAASYEQYF
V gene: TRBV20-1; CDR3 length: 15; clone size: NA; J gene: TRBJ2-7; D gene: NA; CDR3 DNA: TGCAGTGCTAGACCCTCCGGCGGGGCCTACAATGAGCAGTACTTC; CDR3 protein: CSARPSGGAYNEQYF
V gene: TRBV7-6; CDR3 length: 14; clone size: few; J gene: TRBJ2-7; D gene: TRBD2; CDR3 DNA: TGTGCCAGCAGCTTAGCGGGCGGGAGGGACGAGCAGTACTTC; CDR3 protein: CASSLAGGRDEQYF
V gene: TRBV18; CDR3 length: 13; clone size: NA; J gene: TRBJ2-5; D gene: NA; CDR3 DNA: TGTGCCAGCTCGGGCGGCATGCAAGAGACCCAGTACTTC; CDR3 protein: CASSGGMQETQYF
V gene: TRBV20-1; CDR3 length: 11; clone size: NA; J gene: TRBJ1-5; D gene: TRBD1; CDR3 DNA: TGCAGTGCTTGGACAGGGGGGTCCCAGCATTTT; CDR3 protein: CSAWTGGSQHF
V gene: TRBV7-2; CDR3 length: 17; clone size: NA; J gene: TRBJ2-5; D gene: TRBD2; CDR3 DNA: TGTGCCAGCAGCTTAGTTGGTGCGGGAGGTGCCCGAGAGACCCAGTACTTC; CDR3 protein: CASSLVGAGGARETQYF
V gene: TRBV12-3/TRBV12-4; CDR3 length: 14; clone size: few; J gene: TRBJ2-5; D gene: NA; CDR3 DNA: TGTGCCAGCAGTTTACAGATAGATCTTCAAGAGCAGTACTTC; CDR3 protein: CASSLQIDLQEQYF
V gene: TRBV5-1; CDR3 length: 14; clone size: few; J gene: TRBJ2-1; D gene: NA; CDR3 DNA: TGCGCCAGCAGCTTGAACCTAGTGGGTTTTGAGCAGTTCTTC; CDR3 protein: CASSLNLVGFEQFF
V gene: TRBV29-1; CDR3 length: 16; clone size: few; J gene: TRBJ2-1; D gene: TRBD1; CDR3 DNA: TGCAGCGTTGAAGGCGGGACAGGGTATAACTACAATGAGCAGTTCTTC; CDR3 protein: CSVEGGTGYNYNEQFF
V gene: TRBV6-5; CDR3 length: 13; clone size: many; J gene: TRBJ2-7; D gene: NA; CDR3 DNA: TGTGCCAGTATGACGGGCCCCTCCTACGAGCAGTACTTC; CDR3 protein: CASMTGPSYEQYF